Only one count was recorded for the clone carrying this T cell receptor (beta chain). Its cognate antigen is unknown. This entry is derived from a study of shared clonotypes between healthy human individuals. General observations from the study: It was observed that 5% to 6.5% of naive CD4 clonotypes were shared across a few donors.

The CDR3 extends over 14 amino acids. Germline V gene lookup returns CDR1 LGHNT and CDR2 FRNRAP. V was cut by 6 bases and J by 2 bases, with 14 bases left in between. TCRdb's copy holds only in-frame clones and misses some; the assay was immunoSEQ multiplex PCR. The sample consists of 2 million to 2.5 million clones, around 95% of them appearing once. This clonotype was sampled from a man in his late teens or twenties in good health. The V and J genes are TRBV12-5 and TRBJ2-7; D perhaps matches TRBD1 (6 bases). Sequenced sample: naive CD4+ T cells sorted from blood. Subset in this sample: CD45RA+ positively selected. CDR3 DNA: TGTGCTAGTGGCGGGACACCTACCGCCTACGAGCAGTACTTC. Encoded protein: CASGGTPTAYEQYF.